This TCR beta chain emerged from a study of post-analysis software for immune sequencing data. Study-wide context: Relapsing-remitting, secondary progressive and progressive-relapsing forms made up the multiple sclerosis disease courses.

The TCR beta cDNA libraries carried unique molecular identifiers. Yield was roughly 500,000 cDNA molecules from around 1 to 9.1 million T cells. TCRdb itself ran the PCR reads through MiXCR, one entry per CDR3 protein. The sample carries roughly 800,000 distinct CDR3 sequences, more than 45% recorded once. Notes on the study in general: A significant reduction in normalized Chao1 diversity was observed in multiple sclerosis patients versus controls. Relative to controls, patients had several TRBV segments at higher frequency, with TRBV5-6, TRBV5-1 and TRBV20-1 among these. Those samples that were prepared in the same batch co-clustered strongly by F measure.

This clonotype was seen just once. Its antigen is as yet unknown. Germline CDR1 is MDHEN and CDR2 is SYDVKM. Trimming stripped 6 bases from V and 0 bases from J, with 12 bases between. The CDR3 is made up of 15 amino acids. The TCR was taken from a girl between 5 and 17 years old with multiple sclerosis. The sample was blood. The J gene is TRBJ1-5, the V gene TRBV28, with D tentatively TRBD1 (6 bases). CDR3 nucleotides: TGTGCCAGCAGGAGGGGGGGCTATAGCAATCAGCCCCAGCATTTT. Its protein is CASRRGGYSNQPQHF.